The source of this T cell receptor beta chain is a study of CXCR3-negative and CXCR3-positive naive CD8 T cells. Study results and caveats: Hydrophobicity was higher for TRB CDR3s found in CXCR3-positive naive cells than in CXCR3-negative naive cells. Similar TRBV-TRBJ usage characterized naive CXCR3-negative and CXCR3-positive cells; memory cells differed.

Of note for this clonotype: Antigen: not known.

Libraries were UMI-labeled 5' RACE TRB cDNA. TCRdb re-analyzed the 5' RACE reads; it lists each CDR3 protein once, without DNA. The clone table shows roughly 8,100 distinct CDR3 sequences, with the ten largest holding approximately 1.5%. The V gene's germline CDR1 is SGHRS and CDR2 YFSETQ. The CDR3 is 16 residues long. The sample comprised naive CXCR3+ CD8+ T cells from blood. Sample subset: CD45RO-CCR7+CD27+CD95- naive CD8+ T cells expressing CXCR3 (TNR3+). The rearrangement joins TRBV5-1 to TRBJ2-1. This sequence originates from a human donor in good health. Some clones in this sample may be carry-over from other donors' samples. The CDR3: CASSLDRHLPYNEQFF.